The clone carrying this T cell receptor (beta chain) was recorded a few times. This CDR3 region has 15 residues. In germline, CDR1 is MDHEN, CDR2 SYDVKM. Trimming removed 5 bases from V and 1 base from J, with 12 bases in between. The sample is drawn from a study of blood T cell repertoires in COVID-19. Repertoires were generated with immunoSEQ multiplex PCR, while TCRdb's copy carries only in-frame clones and drops some. The sample records some 110,000 clones, approximately 79% being singletons. The receptor comes from a man between 50 and 59 years old with acute or convalescent COVID-19. Sequencing was carried out using peripheral blood. The chain recombines TRBV28 with TRBJ1-5, with D possibly being TRBD1 (5 bases). CDR3 in DNA: TGTGCCAGCAGTCCCTTGCAGGGAAGCAATCAGCCCCAGCATTTT. It translates to CASSPLQGSNQPQHF.